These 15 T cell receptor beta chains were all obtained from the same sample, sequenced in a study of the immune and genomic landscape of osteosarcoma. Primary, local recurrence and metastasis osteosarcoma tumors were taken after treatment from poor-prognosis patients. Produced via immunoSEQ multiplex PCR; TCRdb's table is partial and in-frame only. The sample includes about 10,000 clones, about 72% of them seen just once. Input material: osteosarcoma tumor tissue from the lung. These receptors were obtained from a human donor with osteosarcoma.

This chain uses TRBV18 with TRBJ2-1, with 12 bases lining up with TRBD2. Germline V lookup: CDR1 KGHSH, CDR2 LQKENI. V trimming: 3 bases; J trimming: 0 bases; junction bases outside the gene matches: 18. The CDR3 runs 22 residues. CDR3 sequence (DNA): TGTGCCAGCTCACCGAGGTCGACAGGACTAGCGGGGCGGCCAAGCTCCTACAATGAGCAGTTCTTC. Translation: CASSPRSTGLAGRPSSYNEQFF.

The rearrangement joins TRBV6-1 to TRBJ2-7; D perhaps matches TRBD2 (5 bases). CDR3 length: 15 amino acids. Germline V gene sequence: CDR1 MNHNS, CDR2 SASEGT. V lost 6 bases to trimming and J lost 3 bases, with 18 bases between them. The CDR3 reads CASRRVATLGYEQYF. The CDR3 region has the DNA TGTGCCAGCAGGCGGGTAGCGACCCTCGGCTACGAGCAGTACTTC.

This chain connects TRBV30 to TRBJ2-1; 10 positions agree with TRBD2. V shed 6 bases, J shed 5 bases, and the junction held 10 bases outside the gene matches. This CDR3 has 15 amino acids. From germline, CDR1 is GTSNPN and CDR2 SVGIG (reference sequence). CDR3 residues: CACPMVTSGDNEQFF. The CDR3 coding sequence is TGTGCCTGCCCAATGGTTACTAGCGGGGACAATGAGCAGTTCTTC.

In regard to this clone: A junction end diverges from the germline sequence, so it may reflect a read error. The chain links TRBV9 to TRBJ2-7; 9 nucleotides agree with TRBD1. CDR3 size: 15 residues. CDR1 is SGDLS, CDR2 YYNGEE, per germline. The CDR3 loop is CASTVTGTGRHEQYF. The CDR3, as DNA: TGTGCCAGCACCGTAACCGGGACAGGGAGGCACGAGCAGTACTTC.

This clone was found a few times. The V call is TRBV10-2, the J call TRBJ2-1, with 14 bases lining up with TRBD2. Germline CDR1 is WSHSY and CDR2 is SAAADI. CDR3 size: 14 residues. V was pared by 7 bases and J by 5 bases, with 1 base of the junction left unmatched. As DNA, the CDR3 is TGCGCCAGCATGGGACTAGCGGGAGACAATGAGCAGTTCTTC. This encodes CASMGLAGDNEQFF.

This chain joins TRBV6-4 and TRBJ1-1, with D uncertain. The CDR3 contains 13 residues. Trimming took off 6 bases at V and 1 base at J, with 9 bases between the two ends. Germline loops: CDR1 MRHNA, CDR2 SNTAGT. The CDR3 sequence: CASSSEENTEAFF. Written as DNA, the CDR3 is TGTGCCAGCAGCTCCGAGGAGAACACTGAAGCTTTCTTT.

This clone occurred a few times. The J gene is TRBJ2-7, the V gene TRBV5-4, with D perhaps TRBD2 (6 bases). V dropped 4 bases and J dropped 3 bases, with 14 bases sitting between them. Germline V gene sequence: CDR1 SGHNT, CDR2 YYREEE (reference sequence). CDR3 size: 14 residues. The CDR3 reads CASSPDLAYYEQYF. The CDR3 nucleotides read TGTGCCAGCAGCCCTGACCTAGCGTACTACGAGCAGTACTTC.

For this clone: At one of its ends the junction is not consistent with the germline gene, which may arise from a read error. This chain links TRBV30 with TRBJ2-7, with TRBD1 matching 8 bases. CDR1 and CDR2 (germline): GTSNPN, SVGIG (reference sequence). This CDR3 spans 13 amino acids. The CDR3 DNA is TGTGCCTGGGGTGTCCAGGGGGCGGGTGAGCAGTACTTC. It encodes CAWGVQGAGEQYF.

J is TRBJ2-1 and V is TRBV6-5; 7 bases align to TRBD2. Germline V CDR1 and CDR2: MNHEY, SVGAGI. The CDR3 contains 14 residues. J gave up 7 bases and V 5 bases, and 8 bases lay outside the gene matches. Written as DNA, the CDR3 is TGTGCCAGCAGTGGAGCGGAGGGAGGGAATGAGCAGTTCTTC. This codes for CASSGAEGGNEQFF.

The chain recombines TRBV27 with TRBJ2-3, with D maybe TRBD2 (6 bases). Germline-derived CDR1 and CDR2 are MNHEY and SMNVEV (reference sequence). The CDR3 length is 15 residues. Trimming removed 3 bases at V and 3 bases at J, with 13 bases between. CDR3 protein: CASSLQGEVTDTQYF. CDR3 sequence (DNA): TGTGCCAGCAGTTTGCAAGGGGAGGTTACAGATACGCAGTATTTT.

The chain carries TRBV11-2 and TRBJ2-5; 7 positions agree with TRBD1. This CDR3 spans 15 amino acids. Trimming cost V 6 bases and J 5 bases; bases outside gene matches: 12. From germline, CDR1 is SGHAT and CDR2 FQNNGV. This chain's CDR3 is CASSSMPRGRETQYF. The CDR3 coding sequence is TGTGCCAGCAGTTCTATGCCGAGGGGGCGGGAGACCCAGTACTTC.

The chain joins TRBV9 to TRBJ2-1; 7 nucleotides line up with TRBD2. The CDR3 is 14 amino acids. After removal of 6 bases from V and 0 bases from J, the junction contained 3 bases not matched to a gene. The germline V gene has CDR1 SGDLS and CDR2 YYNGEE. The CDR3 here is CASTERDSYNEQFF. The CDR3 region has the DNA TGTGCCAGCACCGAGCGGGACTCCTACAATGAGCAGTTCTTC.

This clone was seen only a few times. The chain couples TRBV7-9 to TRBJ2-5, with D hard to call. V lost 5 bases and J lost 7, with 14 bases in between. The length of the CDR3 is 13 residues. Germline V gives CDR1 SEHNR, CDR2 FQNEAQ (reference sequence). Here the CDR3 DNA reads TGTGCCAGCAGCACGCCCCCAAGGAGGACCCAGTACTTC. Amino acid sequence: CASSTPPRRTQYF.

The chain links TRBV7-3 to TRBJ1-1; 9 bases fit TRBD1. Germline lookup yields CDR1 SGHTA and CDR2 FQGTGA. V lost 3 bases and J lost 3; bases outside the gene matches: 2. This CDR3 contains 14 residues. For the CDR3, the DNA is TGTGCCAGCAGCTTGACAGGGGGAGACACTGAAGCTTTCTTT. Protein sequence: CASSLTGGDTEAFF.

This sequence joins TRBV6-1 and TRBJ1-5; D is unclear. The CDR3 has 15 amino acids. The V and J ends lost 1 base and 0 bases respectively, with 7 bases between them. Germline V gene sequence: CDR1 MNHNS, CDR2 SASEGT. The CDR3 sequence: CASSEEKYSNQPQHF. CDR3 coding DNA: TGTGCCAGCAGTGAAGAAAAGTATAGCAATCAGCCCCAGCATTTT.